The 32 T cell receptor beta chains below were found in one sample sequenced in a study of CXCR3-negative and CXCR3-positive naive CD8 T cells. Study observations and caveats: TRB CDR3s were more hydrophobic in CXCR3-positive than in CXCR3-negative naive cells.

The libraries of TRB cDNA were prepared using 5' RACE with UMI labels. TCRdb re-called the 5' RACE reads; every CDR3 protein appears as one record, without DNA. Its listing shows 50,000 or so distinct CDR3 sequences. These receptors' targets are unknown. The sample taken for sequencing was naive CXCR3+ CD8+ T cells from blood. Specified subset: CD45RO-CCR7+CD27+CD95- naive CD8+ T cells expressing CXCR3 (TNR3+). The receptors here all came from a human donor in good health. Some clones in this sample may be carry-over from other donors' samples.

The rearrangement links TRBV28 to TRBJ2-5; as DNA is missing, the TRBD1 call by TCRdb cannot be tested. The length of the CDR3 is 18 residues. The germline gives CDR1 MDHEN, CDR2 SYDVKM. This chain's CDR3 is CASSTPSAAPEARETQYF. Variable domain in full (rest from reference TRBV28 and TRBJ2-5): DVKVTQSSRYLVKRTGEKVFLECVQDMDHENMFWYRQDPGLGLRLIYFSYDVKMKEKGDIPEGYSVSREKKERFSLILESASTNQTSMYLCASSTPSAAPEARETQYFGPGTRLLVL.

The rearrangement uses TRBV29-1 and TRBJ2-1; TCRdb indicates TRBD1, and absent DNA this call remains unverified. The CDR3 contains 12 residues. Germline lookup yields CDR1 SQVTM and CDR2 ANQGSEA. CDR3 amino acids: CSVDLGGSEQFF.

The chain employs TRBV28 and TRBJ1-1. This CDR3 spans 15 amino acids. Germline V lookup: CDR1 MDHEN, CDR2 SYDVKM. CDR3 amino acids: CASSSSPRLNTEAFF.

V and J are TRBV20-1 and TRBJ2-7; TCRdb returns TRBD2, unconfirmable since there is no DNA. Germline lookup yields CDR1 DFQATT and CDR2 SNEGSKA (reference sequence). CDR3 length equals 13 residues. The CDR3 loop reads CSARASFSYEQYF.

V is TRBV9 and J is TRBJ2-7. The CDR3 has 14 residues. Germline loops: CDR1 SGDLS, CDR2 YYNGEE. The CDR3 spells CASSVGQASYEQYF.

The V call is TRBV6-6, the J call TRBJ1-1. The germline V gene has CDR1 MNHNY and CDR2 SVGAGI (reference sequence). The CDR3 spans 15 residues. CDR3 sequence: CASNMGWGDETEAFF.

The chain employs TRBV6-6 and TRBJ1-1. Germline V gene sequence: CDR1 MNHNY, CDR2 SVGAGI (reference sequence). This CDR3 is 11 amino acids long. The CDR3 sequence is CASSPTAEAFF.

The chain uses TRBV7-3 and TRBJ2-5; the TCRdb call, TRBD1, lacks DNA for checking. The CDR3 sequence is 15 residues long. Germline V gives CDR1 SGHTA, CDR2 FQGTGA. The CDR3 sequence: CASSPSTAEGETQYF.

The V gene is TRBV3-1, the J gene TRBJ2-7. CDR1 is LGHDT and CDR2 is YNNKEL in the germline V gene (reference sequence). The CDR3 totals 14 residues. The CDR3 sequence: CASSSFGQPYEQYF.

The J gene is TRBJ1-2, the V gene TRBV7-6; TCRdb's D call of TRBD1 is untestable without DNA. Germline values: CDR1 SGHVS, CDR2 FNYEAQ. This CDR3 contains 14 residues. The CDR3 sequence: CASSLYGNQEGYTF.

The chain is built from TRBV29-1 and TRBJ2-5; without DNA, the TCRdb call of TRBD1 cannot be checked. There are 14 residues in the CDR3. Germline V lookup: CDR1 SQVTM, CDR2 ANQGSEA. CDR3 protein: CSVEVTGGQETQYF.

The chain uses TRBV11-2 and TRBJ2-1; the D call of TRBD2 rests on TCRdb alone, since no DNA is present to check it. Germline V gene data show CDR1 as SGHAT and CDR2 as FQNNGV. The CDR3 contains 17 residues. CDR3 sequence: CASSLGTSGGAYNEQFF.

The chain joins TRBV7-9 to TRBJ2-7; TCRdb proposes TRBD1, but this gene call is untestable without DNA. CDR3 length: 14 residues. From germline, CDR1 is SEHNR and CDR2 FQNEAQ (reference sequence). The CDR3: CASSTPDRGGEQYF.

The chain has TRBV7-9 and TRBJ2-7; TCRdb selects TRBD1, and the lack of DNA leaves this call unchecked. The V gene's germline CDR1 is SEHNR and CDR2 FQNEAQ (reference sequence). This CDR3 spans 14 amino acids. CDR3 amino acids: CASSLADSMYEQYF.

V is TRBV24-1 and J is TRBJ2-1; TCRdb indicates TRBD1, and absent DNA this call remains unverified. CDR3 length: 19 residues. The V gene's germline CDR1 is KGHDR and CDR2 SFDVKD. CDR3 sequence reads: CATSDSDTRGGSSYNEQFF.

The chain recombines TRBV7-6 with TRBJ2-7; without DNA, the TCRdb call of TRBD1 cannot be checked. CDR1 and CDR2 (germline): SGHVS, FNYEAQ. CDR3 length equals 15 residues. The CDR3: CASSSGTGVSYEQYF. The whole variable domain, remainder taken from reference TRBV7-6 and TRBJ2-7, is GAGVSQSPRYKVTKRGQDVALRCDPISGHVSLYWYRQALGQGPEFLTYFNYEAQQDKSGLPNDRFSAERPEGSISTLTIQRTEQRDSAMYRCASSSGTGVSYEQYFGPGTRLTVT.

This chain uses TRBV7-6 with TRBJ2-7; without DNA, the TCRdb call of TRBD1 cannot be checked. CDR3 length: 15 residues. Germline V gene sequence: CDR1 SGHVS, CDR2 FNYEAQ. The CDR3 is CASSPGTGPFYEQYF.

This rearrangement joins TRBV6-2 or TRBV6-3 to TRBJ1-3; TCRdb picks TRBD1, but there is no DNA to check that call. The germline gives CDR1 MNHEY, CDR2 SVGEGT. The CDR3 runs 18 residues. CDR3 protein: CASSYSWTGGLSGNTIYF.

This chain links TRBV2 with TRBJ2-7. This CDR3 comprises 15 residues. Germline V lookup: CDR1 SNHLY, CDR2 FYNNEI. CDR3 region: CASSEGRGYDYEQYF.

CDR3 protein: CASSFSGMPLGELFF. This rearrangement joins TRBV7-2 to TRBJ2-2. The CDR3 is 15 amino acids. Per the germline V gene, CDR1 is SGHTA and CDR2 is FQGNSA.

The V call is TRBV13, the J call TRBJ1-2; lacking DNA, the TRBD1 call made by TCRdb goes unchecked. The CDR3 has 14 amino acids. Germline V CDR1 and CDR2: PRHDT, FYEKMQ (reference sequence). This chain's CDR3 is CASSSGTEPYGYTF.

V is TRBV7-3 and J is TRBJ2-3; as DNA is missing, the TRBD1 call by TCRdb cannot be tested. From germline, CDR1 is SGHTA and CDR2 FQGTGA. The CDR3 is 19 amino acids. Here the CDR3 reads CASSSPVNFVRGSTDTQYF.

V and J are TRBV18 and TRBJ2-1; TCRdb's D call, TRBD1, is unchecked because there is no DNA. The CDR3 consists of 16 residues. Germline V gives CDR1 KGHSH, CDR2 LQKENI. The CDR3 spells CASSDSQAGVLNEQFF.

The CDR3 spells CASSQGGGELFF. The J gene is TRBJ2-2, the V gene TRBV6-5; the TCRdb call, TRBD1, lacks DNA for checking. The germline V gene has CDR1 MNHEY and CDR2 SVGAGI. There are 12 residues in the CDR3.

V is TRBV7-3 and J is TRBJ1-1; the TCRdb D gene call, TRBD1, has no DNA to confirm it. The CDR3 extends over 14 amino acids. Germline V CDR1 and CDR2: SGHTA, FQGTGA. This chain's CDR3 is CASSPTGGWTEAFF.

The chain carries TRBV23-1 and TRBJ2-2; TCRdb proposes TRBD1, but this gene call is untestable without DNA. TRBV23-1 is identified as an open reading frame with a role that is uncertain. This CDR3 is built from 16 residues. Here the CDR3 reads CASEKRDRGYTGELFF.

The CDR3 here is CASSQAGPNQPQHF. This rearrangement joins TRBV14 to TRBJ1-5; TCRdb's D call of TRBD1 is untestable without DNA. The CDR3 contains 14 residues. Looked up from germline, CDR1 is SGHDN and CDR2 is FVKESK.

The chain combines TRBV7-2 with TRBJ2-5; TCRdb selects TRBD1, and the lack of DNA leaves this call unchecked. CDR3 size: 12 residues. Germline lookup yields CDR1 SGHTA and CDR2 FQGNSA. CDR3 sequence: CASRNRGETQYF.

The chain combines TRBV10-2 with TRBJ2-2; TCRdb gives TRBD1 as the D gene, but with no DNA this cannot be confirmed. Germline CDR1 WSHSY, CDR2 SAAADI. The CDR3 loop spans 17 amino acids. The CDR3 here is CASSETRDTSNTGELFF.

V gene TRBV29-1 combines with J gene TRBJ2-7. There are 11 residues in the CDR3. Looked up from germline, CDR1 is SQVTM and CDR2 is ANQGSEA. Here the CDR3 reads CSARSSYEQYF.

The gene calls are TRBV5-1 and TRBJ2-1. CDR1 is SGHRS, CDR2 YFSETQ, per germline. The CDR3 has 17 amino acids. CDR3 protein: CASSLGLGLGSYNEQFF.

The CDR3 protein is CASTEVHGELFF. This chain uses TRBV7-2 with TRBJ2-2. This CDR3 region has 12 residues. The germline V gene encodes CDR1 SGHTA and CDR2 FQGNSA.